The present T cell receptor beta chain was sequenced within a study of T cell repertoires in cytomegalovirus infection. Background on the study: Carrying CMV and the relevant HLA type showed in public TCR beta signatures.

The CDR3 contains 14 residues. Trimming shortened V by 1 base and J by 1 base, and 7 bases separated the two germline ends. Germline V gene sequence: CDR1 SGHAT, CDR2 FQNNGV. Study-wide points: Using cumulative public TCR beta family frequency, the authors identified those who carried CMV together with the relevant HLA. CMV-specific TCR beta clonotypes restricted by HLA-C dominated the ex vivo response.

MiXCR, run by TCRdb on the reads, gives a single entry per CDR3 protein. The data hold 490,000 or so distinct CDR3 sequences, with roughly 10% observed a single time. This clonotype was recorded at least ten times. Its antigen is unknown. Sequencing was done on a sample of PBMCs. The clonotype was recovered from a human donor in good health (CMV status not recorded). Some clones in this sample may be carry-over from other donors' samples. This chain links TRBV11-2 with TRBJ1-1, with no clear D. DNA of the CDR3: TGTGCCAGCAGCTTAGCCCCAAAGAACACTGAAGCTTTCTTT. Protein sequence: CASSLAPKNTEAFF.